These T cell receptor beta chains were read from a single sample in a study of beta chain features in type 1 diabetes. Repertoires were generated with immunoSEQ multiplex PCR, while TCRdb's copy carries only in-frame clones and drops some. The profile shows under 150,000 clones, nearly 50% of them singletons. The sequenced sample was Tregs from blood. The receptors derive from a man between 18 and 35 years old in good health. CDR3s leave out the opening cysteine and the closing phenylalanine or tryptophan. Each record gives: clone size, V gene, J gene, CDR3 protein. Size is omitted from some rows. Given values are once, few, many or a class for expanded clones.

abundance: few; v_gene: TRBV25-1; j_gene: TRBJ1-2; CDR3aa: ASSENMAGYT
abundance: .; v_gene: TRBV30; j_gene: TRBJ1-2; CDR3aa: AWTSGNHDGYT
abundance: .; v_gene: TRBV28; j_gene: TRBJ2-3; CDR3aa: ASTPGGSADTQY
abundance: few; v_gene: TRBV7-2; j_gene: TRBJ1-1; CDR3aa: ATKGGALNTEAF
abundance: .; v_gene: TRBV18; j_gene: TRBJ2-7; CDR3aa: ASSQRGGTSSYEQY
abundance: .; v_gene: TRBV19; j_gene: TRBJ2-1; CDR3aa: ASSIPGGAVGQF
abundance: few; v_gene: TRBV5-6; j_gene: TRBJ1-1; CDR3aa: ASSFPGQQRLAF
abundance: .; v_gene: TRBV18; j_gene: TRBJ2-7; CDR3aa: ASSIGVGHEQY
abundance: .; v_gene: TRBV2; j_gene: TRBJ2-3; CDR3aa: ASSDGALHTDTQY
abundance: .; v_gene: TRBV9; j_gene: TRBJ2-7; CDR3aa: ASSVGQGLSYEQY
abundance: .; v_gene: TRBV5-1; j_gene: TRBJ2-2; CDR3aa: ASSWNPGVSDGELF
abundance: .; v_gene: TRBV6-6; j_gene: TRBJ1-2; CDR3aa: ASSGGQGHGYT
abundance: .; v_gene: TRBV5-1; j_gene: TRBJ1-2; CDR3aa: ASSLAHREGGYT
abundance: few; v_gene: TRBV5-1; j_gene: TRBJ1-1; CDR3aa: ASSLDPGQKNTEAF
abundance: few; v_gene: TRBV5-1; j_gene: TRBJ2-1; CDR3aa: ASSLQGGSYNEQF
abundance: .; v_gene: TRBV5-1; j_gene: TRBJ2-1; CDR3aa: ASSPPVSSYNEQF
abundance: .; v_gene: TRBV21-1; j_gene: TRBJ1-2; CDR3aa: ASPGPVGQGSNYGYT
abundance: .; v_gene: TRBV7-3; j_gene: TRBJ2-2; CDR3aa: ASSLVRETGELF
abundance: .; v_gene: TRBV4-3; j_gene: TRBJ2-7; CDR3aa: ASSPPPGLASYEQY
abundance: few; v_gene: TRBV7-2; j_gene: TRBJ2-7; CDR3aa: ASSLDPSSREQY
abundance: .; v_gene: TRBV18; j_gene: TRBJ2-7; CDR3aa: ASSPRLHGTYEQY
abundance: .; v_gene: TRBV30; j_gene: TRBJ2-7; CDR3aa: AWSVGLTSSYEQY
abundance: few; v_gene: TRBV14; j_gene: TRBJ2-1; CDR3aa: ASSRSRYNEQF
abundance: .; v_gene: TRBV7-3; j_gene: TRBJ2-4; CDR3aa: ASSWDTSGGIQY
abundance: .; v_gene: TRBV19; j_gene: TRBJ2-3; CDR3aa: ASSVGGSADTQY
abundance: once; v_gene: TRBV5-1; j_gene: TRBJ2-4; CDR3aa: ASSWGTGGFDIQY
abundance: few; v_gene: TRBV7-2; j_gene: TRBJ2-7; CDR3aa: ASSLRGAYEQY
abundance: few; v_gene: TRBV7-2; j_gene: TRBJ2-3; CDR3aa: ASTPQNTDTQY
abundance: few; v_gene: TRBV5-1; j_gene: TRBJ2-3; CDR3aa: ASYRSSGGLDTQY
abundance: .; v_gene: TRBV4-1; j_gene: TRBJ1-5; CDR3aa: ASSLTGTGTNQPQH
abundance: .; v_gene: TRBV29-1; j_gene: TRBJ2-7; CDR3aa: SVEETGREQY
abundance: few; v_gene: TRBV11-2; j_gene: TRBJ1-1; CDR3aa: ASSPEAGMNTEAF
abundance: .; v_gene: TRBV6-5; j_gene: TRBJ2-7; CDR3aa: ASSFRAGGGYEQY
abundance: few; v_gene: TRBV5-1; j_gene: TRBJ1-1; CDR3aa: ASSRRSGTELRNTEAF
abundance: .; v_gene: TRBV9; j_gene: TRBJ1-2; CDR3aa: ASSVDSGGGYT
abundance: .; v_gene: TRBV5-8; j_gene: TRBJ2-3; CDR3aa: ASRRTGTDTQY
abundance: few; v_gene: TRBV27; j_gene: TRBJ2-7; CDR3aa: ASSQLRTIAYEQY
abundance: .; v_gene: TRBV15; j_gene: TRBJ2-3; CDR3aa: ATSRGFQRDTDTQY
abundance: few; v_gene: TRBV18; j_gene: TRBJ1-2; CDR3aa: ASSPETRGRT
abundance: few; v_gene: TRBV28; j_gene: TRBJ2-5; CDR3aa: ASRVAGYQETQY
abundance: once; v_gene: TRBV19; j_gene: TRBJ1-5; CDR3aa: ASGEGYSNQPQH
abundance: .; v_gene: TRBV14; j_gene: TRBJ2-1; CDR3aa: ASSQDWRAPPF